The sequence of this T cell receptor beta chain was determined in a study of blood T cell repertoires in COVID-19. This clone was detected only a few times. Seattle patients were enrolled while actively infected and followed longitudinally. In the authors' methods: Scientists estimated how many nucleated cells there were by amplifying reference gene primers. This table comes from immunoSEQ multiplex PCR, and its TCRdb copy is limited to in-frame clones, with some not included. V, J and clone size were drawn from that table, and D and trimming were deduced from the DNA. The data contain approximately 290,000 clones, roughly nine tenths of them singletons. Looked up from germline, CDR1 is KGHSH and CDR2 is LQKENI. Unmatched junction bases numbered 9, after V lost 6 bases and J lost 0 bases. CDR3 length: 17 amino acids.

The chain uses TRBV18 and TRBJ2-2; 8 bases are shared with TRBD1. Sequences were obtained from peripheral blood. The source of this sequence is a woman aged 25-40 years with COVID-19, enrolled during active disease. This CDR3 reads CASSTGVGYANTGELFF. The CDR3 DNA follows: TGTGCCAGCTCGACAGGGGTAGGCTATGCGAACACCGGGGAGCTGTTTTTT.